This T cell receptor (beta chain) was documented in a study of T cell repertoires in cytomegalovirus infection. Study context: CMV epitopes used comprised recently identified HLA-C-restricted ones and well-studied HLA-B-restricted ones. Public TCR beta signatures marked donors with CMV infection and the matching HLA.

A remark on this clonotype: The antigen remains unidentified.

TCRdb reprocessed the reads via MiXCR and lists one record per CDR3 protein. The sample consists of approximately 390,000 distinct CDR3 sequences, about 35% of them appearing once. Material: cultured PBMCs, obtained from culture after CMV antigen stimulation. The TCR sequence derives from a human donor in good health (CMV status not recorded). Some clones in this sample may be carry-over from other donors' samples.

CDR3 nucleotides: TGTGCCAGCAGCTTAGTGGCAGGGGTCCCCCCTGGGGCCAACGTCCTGACTTTC. It translates to CASSLVAGVPPGANVLTF. This chain joins TRBV7-2 and TRBJ2-6, with a tentative D call TRBD1 (6 bases). The V end lost 1 base, the J end lost 2 bases, and 15 bases lay between the germline ends. The CDR3 spans 18 residues. Germline values: CDR1 SGHTA, CDR2 FQGNSA. The full variable domain, rest sourced from reference TRBV7-2 and TRBJ2-6, is GAGVSQSPSNKVTEKGKDVELRCDPISGHTALYWYRQSLGQGLEFLIYFQGNSAPDKSGLPSDRFSAERTGGSVSTLTIQRTQQEDSAVYLCASSLVAGVPPGANVLTFGAGSRLTVL.